The rows below give T cell receptor beta chains drawn from one sample of a study of blood T cell repertoires in COVID-19. Sequenced by immunoSEQ multiplex PCR; TCRdb stores in-frame clones only, minus some. The table includes about 42,000 clones, approximately 90% detected once. Sample: peripheral blood. These receptor sequences come from a human donor in a cohort sampled during active COVID-19. CDR3s include the opening cysteine and the closing phenylalanine or tryptophan. Each record gives: V gene, clone size, J gene, D gene, CDR3 DNA, CDR3 protein. A D gene is named only where the DNA matches it firmly. A clone size is listed for some rows: how often the clone was seen (once, few, many), or a class if it is expanded.

v_call: TRBV12-3/TRBV12-4
clone_size: .
j_call: TRBJ2-5
d_call: TRBD2
cdr3_nt: TGTGCCAGCGGGACTAGGGGCAGGGAGACCCAGTACTTC
cdr3_aa: CASGTRGRETQYF

v_call: TRBV7-2
clone_size: .
j_call: TRBJ1-1
d_call: TRBD1
cdr3_nt: TGTGCCAGCAGGCCGGACAGGGGGCTTAGAGAAGCTTTCTTT
cdr3_aa: CASRPDRGLREAFF

v_call: TRBV9
clone_size: .
j_call: TRBJ2-3
d_call: TRBD2
cdr3_nt: TGTGCCAGCAGCTTCCGGGACTACCCCACAGATACGCAGTATTTT
cdr3_aa: CASSFRDYPTDTQYF

v_call: TRBV10-3
clone_size: .
j_call: TRBJ1-2
d_call: TRBD1
cdr3_nt: TGTGCCATCAGTGTGGTGGGACAGTCATATGGCTACACCTTC
cdr3_aa: CAISVVGQSYGYTF

v_call: TRBV27
clone_size: .
j_call: TRBJ1-2
d_call: TRBD1
cdr3_nt: TGTGCCAGCAGAAAACCAGGGGGGAGTTATGGCTACACCTTC
cdr3_aa: CASRKPGGSYGYTF

v_call: TRBV3-1/TRBV3-2
clone_size: .
j_call: TRBJ2-7
d_call: .
cdr3_nt: TGTGCCAGCAGCCAAGAACGAGGGAAGTTGGCCTACGAGCAGTACTTC
cdr3_aa: CASSQERGKLAYEQYF

v_call: TRBV4-3
clone_size: .
j_call: TRBJ1-2
d_call: .
cdr3_nt: TGCGCCAGCAGCCAAGATAGCAGGGAAGGGGGCTACACCTTC
cdr3_aa: CASSQDSREGGYTF

v_call: TRBV5-4
clone_size: .
j_call: TRBJ2-5
d_call: TRBD1
cdr3_nt: TGTGCCAGCAGCTTGGGGGGACAGGGTAAAGAGACCCAGTACTTC
cdr3_aa: CASSLGGQGKETQYF

v_call: TRBV27
clone_size: .
j_call: TRBJ2-1
d_call: TRBD2
cdr3_nt: TGTGCCAGCAGTCCCCGGACTAGCGGGTCTTCCTACAATGAGCAGTTCTTC
cdr3_aa: CASSPRTSGSSYNEQFF

v_call: TRBV5-6
clone_size: .
j_call: TRBJ2-7
d_call: .
cdr3_nt: TGTGCCAGCAGCTTAGGAGGGGCCGAGCAGTACTTC
cdr3_aa: CASSLGGAEQYF

v_call: TRBV7-2
clone_size: once
j_call: TRBJ2-3
d_call: .
cdr3_nt: TGTGCCAGCAGCGCCTACATAGGAGGAGATACGCAGTATTTT
cdr3_aa: CASSAYIGGDTQYF

v_call: TRBV19
clone_size: once
j_call: TRBJ1-5
d_call: .
cdr3_nt: TGTGCCAGTAGCGCTACAGGGAACAATCAGCCCCAGCATTTT
cdr3_aa: CASSATGNNQPQHF

v_call: TRBV11-2
clone_size: .
j_call: TRBJ2-3
d_call: .
cdr3_nt: TGTGCCAGCAGCGGGACTCGCAGGACGCAGTATTTT
cdr3_aa: CASSGTRRTQYF

v_call: TRBV5-5
clone_size: .
j_call: TRBJ2-5
d_call: TRBD1
cdr3_nt: TGTGCCAGCAGCTTGGTGGGGACAGCGAAAGAGACCCAGTACTTC
cdr3_aa: CASSLVGTAKETQYF

v_call: TRBV7-2
clone_size: .
j_call: TRBJ2-7
d_call: .
cdr3_nt: TGTGCCAGCAGCAATAGTGGGGGCTTGACCTACGAGCAGTACTTC
cdr3_aa: CASSNSGGLTYEQYF

v_call: TRBV11-3
clone_size: .
j_call: TRBJ2-1
d_call: TRBD2
cdr3_nt: TGTGCCAGCAGTCTTGGACTAGCGGGGGCCATCCACAATGAGCAGTTCTTC
cdr3_aa: CASSLGLAGAIHNEQFF